This TCR beta chain appears in the sequencing data of a study of T cell repertoires in cytomegalovirus infection. Study-level background: Signatures in public TCR beta sequences pointed to both CMV infection and matching HLA type.

Study findings and constraints: Accumulated public TCR beta family frequency recognized individuals carrying CMV together with the relevant HLA.

The CDR3 has 17 amino acids. Germline assignment: CDR1 SGHVS and CDR2 FQNEAQ. As regards this clonotype: The antigen is unknown. At one end, the junction sequence differs from germline, possibly due to a read error.

TCRdb processed the reads anew with MiXCR; each CDR3 protein has one entry. The sample has around 750,000 distinct CDR3 sequences; 32% are singletons. The clonotype originates from a human donor in good health (CMV status not recorded). Some clones in this sample may be carry-over from other donors' samples. This sample comprised cultured CD8+ T cells from PBMCs, obtained from culture after CMV antigen stimulation. The chain employs TRBV7-8 and TRBJ1-1; 9 nucleotides match TRBD1. The CDR3 DNA follows: TGTGTCAGCAGCTCTACAGGGGGCGCGTGGGGAAGCACTGAAGCTTTCTTT. Translated: CVSSSTGGAWGSTEAFF. Full variable domain (outside the CDR3, taken from reference TRBV7-8 and TRBJ1-1): GAGVSQSPRYKVAKRGQDVALRCDPISGHVSLFWYQQALGQGPEFLTYFQNEAQLDKSGLPSDRFFAERPEGSVSTLKIQRTQQEDSAVYLCVSSSTGGAWGSTEAFFGQGTRLTVV.